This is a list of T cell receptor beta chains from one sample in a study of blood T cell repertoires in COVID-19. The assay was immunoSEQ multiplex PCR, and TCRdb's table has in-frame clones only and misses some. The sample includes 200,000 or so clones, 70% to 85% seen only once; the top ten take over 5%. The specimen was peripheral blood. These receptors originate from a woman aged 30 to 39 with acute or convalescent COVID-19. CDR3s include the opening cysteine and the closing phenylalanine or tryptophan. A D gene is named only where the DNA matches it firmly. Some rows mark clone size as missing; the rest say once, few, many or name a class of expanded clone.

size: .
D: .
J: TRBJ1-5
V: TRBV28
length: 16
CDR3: CASSPGYEVGNQPQHF
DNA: TGTGCCAGCAGTCCAGGGTATGAGGTCGGCAATCAGCCCCAGCATTTT

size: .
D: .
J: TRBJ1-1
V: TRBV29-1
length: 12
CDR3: CSVVRGRTEAFF
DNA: TGCAGCGTTGTCCGGGGTCGTACTGAAGCTTTCTTT

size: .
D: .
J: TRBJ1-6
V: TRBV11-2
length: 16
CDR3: CASSRLGGAINSPLHF
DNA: TGTGCCAGCAGCCGATTAGGGGGGGCAATTAATTCACCCCTCCACTTT

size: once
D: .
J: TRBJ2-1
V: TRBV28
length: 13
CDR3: CASSLGGAAEQFF
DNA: TGTGCCAGCAGCTTGGGGGGGGCGGCTGAGCAGTTCTTC

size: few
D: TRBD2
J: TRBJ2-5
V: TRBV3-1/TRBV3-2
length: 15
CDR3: CASSSWREGGETQYF
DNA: TGTGCCAGCAGCTCGTGGCGGGAGGGCGGTGAGACCCAGTACTTC

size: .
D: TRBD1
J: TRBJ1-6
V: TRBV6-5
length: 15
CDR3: CASSYSTGGNSPLHF
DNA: TGTGCCAGCAGTTACTCGACAGGGGGCAATTCACCCCTCCACTTT

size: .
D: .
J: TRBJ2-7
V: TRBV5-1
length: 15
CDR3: CASSSLGGSNYEQYF
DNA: TGCGCCAGCAGCTCCCTTGGGGGGAGTAACTACGAGCAGTACTTC

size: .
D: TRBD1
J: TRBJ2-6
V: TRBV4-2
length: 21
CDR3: CASSQDPNRGWLRPGANVLTF
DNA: TGTGCCAGCAGCCAAGACCCAAACAGGGGGTGGCTTCGTCCTGGGGCCAACGTCCTGACTTTC

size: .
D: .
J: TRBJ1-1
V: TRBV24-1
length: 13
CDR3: CATSDRGGTEAFF
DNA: TGTGCCACCAGTGATAGGGGGGGCACTGAAGCTTTCTTT

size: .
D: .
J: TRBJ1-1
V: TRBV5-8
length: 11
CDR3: CASSLRTEAFF
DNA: TGTGCCAGCAGCTTGCGCACTGAAGCTTTCTTT

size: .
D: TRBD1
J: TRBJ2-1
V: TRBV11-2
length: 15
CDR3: CASSLGGTGFNEQFF
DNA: TGTGCCAGCAGCTTAGGTGGGACAGGGTTCAATGAGCAGTTCTTC

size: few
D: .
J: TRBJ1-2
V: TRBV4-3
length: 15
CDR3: CASSQDWNRVGGYTF
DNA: TGCGCCAGCAGCCAAGATTGGAACAGGGTGGGTGGCTACACCTTC

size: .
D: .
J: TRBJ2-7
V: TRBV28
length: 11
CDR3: CASRVIGEQYF
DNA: TGTGCCAGCAGGGTAATCGGCGAGCAGTACTTC

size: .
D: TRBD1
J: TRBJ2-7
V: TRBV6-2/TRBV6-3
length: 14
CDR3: CASSFIRGQGEQYF
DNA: TGTGCCAGCAGTTTCATCAGGGGGCAGGGCGAGCAGTACTTC